The clone carrying this TCR beta chain was observed a few times. Its antigen is currently unknown. The sample originates from a study of beta chain features in type 1 diabetes. General observations from the study: Moderate but significant shortening of TCRB CDR3s was recorded in all four CD4+ subsets from Type 1 diabetes patients.

V was pared by 6 bases and J by 2 bases, with 7 bases of the junction left unmatched. CDR1 and CDR2 from the germline V gene are KGHSH and LQKENI. This CDR3 is 15 amino acids long. Using CD45RO/CCR7/CD25/CD127/CD95/CD27, CD4+ naive, central memory, regulatory and stem cell-like memory cells were sorted. Of the isolated RNA, all was reverse transcribed, and so the sequenced material was expressed TCRB transcripts. Profiling relied on immunoSEQ multiplex PCR, and the TCRdb table lists in-frame clones only, not all of them. Seen here are over 600,000 clones, 9.5% to 15% observed once, and the top ten hold around 0.12%.

Sequencing was done on a sample of naive CD4+ T cells from blood. This clonotype originated in a man aged 25 to 40 with type 1 diabetes. The V gene is TRBV18, the J gene TRBJ2-5; 9 bases agree with TRBD1. DNA of the CDR3: TGTGCCAGCTCGCGACCGGGACAGGGTCAAGAGACCCAGTACTTC. This translates into CASSRPGQGQETQYF.